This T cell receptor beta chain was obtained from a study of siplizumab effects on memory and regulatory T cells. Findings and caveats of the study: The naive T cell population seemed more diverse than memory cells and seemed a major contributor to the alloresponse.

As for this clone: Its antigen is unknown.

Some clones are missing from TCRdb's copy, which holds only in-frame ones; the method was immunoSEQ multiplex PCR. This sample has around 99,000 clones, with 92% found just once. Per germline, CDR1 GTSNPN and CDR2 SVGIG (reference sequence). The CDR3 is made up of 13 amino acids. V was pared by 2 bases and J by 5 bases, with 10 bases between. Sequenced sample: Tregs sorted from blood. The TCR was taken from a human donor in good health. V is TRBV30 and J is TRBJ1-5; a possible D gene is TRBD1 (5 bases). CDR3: CAWSLVGDQPQHF. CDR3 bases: TGTGCCTGGAGTTTGGTAGGGGATCAGCCCCAGCATTTT.